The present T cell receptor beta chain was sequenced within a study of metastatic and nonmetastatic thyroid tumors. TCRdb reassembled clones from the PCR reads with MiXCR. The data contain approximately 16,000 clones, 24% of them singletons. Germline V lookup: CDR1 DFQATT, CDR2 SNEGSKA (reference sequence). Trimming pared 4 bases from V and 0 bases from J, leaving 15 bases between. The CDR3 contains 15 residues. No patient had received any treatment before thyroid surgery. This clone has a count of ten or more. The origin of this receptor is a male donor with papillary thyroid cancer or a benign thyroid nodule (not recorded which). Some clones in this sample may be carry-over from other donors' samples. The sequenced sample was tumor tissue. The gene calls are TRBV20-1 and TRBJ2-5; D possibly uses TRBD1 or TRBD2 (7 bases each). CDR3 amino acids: CSATRQGGDQETQYF. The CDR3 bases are TGCAGTGCTACCCGACAGGGAGGGGACCAAGAGACCCAGTACTTC.